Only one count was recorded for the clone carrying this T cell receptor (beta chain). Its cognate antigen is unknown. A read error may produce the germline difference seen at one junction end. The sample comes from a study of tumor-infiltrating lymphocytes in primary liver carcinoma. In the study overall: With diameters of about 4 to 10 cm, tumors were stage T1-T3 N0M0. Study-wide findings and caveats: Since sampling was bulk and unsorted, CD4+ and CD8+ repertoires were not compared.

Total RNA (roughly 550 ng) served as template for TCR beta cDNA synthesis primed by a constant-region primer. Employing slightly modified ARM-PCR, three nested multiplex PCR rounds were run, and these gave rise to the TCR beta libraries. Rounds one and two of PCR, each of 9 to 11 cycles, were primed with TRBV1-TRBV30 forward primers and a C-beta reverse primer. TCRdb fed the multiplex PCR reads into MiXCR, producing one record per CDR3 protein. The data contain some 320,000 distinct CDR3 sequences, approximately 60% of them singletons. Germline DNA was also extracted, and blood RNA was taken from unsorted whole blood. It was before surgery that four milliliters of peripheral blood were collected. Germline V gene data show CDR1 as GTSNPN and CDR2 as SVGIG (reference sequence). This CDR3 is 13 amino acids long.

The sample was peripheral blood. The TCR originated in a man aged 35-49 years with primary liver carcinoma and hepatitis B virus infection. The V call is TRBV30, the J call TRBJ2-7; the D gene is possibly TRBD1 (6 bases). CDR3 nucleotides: TGTGCCTGGACGAACAGGGTCTCCTACGAGGAGTACTTC. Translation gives CAWTNRVSYEEYF.